The 7 T cell receptor beta chains in this list originate from one sample, sequenced in a study of shared clonotypes between healthy human individuals. Profiled with immunoSEQ multiplex PCR; TCRdb holds only in-frame clones, not every one. Seen here are 950,000 to 1,200,000 clones, around three quarters observed once, and the top ten hold 0.89%. Sequences were obtained from memory CD4+ T cells from PBMCs. Subset given: CD45RA-negative fraction. These receptors were obtained from a man aged 18 to 30 in good health. Some clones in this sample may be carry-over from other donors' samples.

The gene calls are TRBV7-3 and TRBJ2-7, with 8 bases matching TRBD1. The length of the CDR3 is 14 residues. J was trimmed by 4 bases and V by 2 bases; bases with no gene match: 4. Germline-derived CDR1 and CDR2 are SGHTA and FQGTGA. The CDR3 DNA is TGTGCCAGCAGCTTAGGGGGGACAGGTTACGAGCAGTACTTC. Amino acid sequence: CASSLGGTGYEQYF.

This chain links TRBV30 with TRBJ2-7, with D hard to call. The V end was cut by 1 base, the J end by 4 bases, with 5 bases between. The CDR3 is 11 residues long. Germline CDR1 reads GTSNPN; CDR2 reads SVGIG (reference sequence). The DNA of the CDR3 is TGTGCCTGGAGTGGGATTTACGAGCAGTACTTC. Translated, it gives CAWSGIYEQYF.

V usage is TRBV9 and J usage is TRBJ2-7, with TRBD2 matching over 9 bases. V was clipped by 0 bases and J by 1 base; unmatched bases: 14. The CDR3 consists of 19 residues. CDR1 is SGDLS, CDR2 YYNGEE, per germline. CDR3 sequence (DNA): TGTGCCAGCAGCGTAGGGTCCCCCCGCGGCGGGAGGGGTTCCTACGAGCAGTACTTC. Protein sequence: CASSVGSPRGGRGSYEQYF. Full variable domain (remainder filled in from reference TRBV9 and TRBJ2-7): DSGVTQTPKHLITATGQRVTLRCSPRSGDLSVYWYQQSLDQGLQFLIQYYNGEERAKGNILERFSAQQFPDLHSELNLSSLELGDSALYFCASSVGSPRGGRGSYEQYFGPGTRLTVT.

This chain uses TRBV5-6 with TRBJ2-7; TRBD2 matches at 10 bases. The CDR3 length is 16 residues. J was trimmed by 0 bases and V by 3 bases; bases with no gene match: 6. The germline CDR1 and CDR2 sequences are SGHDT and YYEEEE. The CDR3 region has the DNA TGTGCCAGCAGCTCGGCCGGGACTAGCGTCTCCTACGAGCAGTACTTC. This translates into CASSSAGTSVSYEQYF.

The chain recombines TRBV25-1 with TRBJ2-7, with 9 bases aligning to TRBD1. Unmatched junction bases numbered 6, after V lost 1 base and J lost 5 bases. Germline V gene data show CDR1 as MGHDK and CDR2 as SYGVNS. The CDR3 contains 15 residues. In nucleotides, the CDR3 is TGTGCCAGCAGTGAATTGGGGACAGGGACCAACGAGCAGTACTTC. As protein: CASSELGTGTNEQYF.

The chain employs TRBV5-4 and TRBJ2-7, with 7 bases matching TRBD2. The CDR3 contains 13 residues. J lost 2 bases, V lost 2 bases, and 1 base had no gene match. Germline V gene sequence: CDR1 SGHNT, CDR2 YYREEE (reference sequence). For the CDR3, the DNA is TGTGCCAGCAGCTTAGGGAGGGCCTACGAGCAGTACTTC. It specifies CASSLGRAYEQYF.

The chain combines TRBV13 with TRBJ2-7, with a weak D call TRBD2 (5 bases). This CDR3 is 14 amino acids long. Trimming took off 3 bases at V and 4 bases at J, with 13 bases between the two ends. Per the germline V gene, CDR1 is PRHDT and CDR2 is FYEKMQ (reference sequence). The CDR3 spells CASSFSQRAYEQYF. The CDR3 DNA reads TGTGCCAGCAGCTTCAGTCAGAGGGCTTACGAGCAGTACTTC.